Following are 24 T cell receptor beta chains from one sample sequenced in a study of T cell repertoires in cytomegalovirus infection (dated by TCRdb to between 2018 and 2020). No cognate antigen is known for these TCRs. Instrument on record: Illumina HiSeq 1500. Using fastp trimming at Q25 and MiXCR clonotype assembly, TCRdb reanalyzed the public sequencing data and kept in-frame beta chains. Every entry covers one CDR3 protein and lists the most common genes and DNA from its rows. The sample contains 650,000 to 900,000 distinct CDR3 sequences, roughly 33% of them found a single time. Of the sample, 9.5% to 15% is held by the ten largest clones. Explained via the paper, the treatment or condition label denotes: in vitro stimulation with specific CMV peptide epitopes to enrich CMV-specific T cells. This sample comprised cultured CD8+ T cells from PBMCs, obtained from culture after CMV antigen stimulation. The receptor set was obtained from a human donor in good health (CMV status not recorded). Some clones in this sample may be carry-over from other donors' samples.

This clonotype was counted once. The CDR3 region has the DNA TGCGCCAGCAGCCGGGCCTTTGAAAACACCATATATTTT. Encoded protein: CASSRAFENTIYF. The J gene is TRBJ1-3, the V gene TRBV4-1; D is unclear. Deletions cut 4 bases from V and 6 bases from J, with 10 bases between. Per the germline V gene, CDR1 is MGHRA and CDR2 is YSYEKL. The CDR3 spans 13 residues.

This clonotype was picked up a small number of times. V gene TRBV7-2 combines with J gene TRBJ2-1; D call uncertain. There are 14 residues in the CDR3. Germline CDR1 and CDR2: SGHTA and FQGNSA. V lost 4 bases and J 5 bases, leaving 12 bases between the germline ends. CDR3 protein: CASSSGSPHNEQFF. CDR3 coding DNA: TGTGCCAGCAGCTCCGGGTCGCCCCACAATGAGCAGTTCTTC.

This clonotype was found a few times. The CDR3 region is CASSPGVGDLGEQYF. The CDR3 coding sequence is TGTGCCAGCAGCCCCGGCGTAGGGGACCTTGGGGAGCAGTACTTC. The V and J genes are TRBV7-6 and TRBJ2-7, with D perhaps being TRBD1 or TRBD2 (5 bases each). The CDR3 loop spans 15 amino acids. With 5 bases removed from V and 7 bases from J, the gap between germline ends came to 21 bases. The germline CDR1 and CDR2 sequences are SGHVS and FNYEAQ.

The V call is TRBV7-9, the J call TRBJ1-5; possible D gene TRBD1, 6 bases. The CDR3 consists of 13 residues. Looked up from germline, CDR1 is SEHNR and CDR2 is FQNEAQ (reference sequence). With 5 bases removed from V and 7 bases from J, the gap between germline ends came to 12 bases. This CDR3 is CASSRGQLQPQHF. Here the CDR3 DNA reads TGTGCCAGCAGCAGGGGACAATTACAGCCCCAGCATTTT.

This clonotype has at least ten counts. At one end the junction does not follow the germline gene, possibly because of a read error. The V gene is TRBV7-2, the J gene TRBJ2-2, with D unresolved. Germline V gene sequence: CDR1 SGHTA, CDR2 FQGNSA. This CDR3 has 12 residues. This CDR3 is CTSLSNTGELFF. In DNA form, the CDR3 reads TGCACCTCGTTGTCGAACACCGGGGAGCTGTTTTTT.

By frequency in the sample, this clonotype is medium-sized. The chain is built from TRBV7-2 and TRBJ2-7; 7 nucleotides match TRBD1. This CDR3 spans 15 amino acids. V lost 5 bases to trimming and J lost 2 bases; unmatched junction nucleotides: 9. Germline CDR1 is SGHTA and CDR2 is FQGNSA. As DNA, the CDR3 is TGTGCCAGCAGCCTAGAGGGGGCGCCAACCTACGAGCAGTACTTC. Protein product: CASSLEGAPTYEQYF.

Only a few counts were recorded for this clonotype. The chain joins TRBV5-6 to TRBJ2-6, with unresolved D. The CDR3 is 17 amino acids. Per the germline V gene, CDR1 is SGHDT and CDR2 is YYEEEE. Trimming cost V 0 bases and J 0 bases, with 10 bases left between them. The CDR3 sequence is CASSLVAGFSGANVLTF. In nucleotides, the CDR3 is TGTGCCAGCAGCTTGGTTGCAGGCTTCTCTGGGGCCAACGTCCTGACTTTC.

This clonotype was picked up many times. The rearrangement joins TRBV7-9 to TRBJ2-4; the D gene is possibly TRBD1 (7 bases). The CDR3 is 15 amino acids. Germline loops: CDR1 SEHNR, CDR2 FQNEAQ (reference sequence). Trimming cost V 5 bases and J 4 bases, with 15 bases left between them. CDR3 nucleotides: TGTGCCAGCAGCCCCCAGGGGGGCAGAAAAAACATTCAGTACTTC. The encoded protein is CASSPQGGRKNIQYF. Based on the CDR3 plus reference TRBV7-9 and TRBJ2-4, the full variable domain is DTGVSQNPRHKITKRGQNVTFRCDPISEHNRLYWYRQTLGQGPEFLTYFQNEAQLEKSRLLSDRFSAERPKGSFSTLEIQRTEQGDSAMYLCASSPQGGRKNIQYFGAGTRLSVL.

The rearrangement uses TRBV7-3 and TRBJ2-1, with 10 bases that match TRBD1. Germline lookup yields CDR1 SGHTA and CDR2 FQGTGA. The CDR3 loop spans 18 amino acids. J was trimmed by 3 bases and V by 1 base; bases with no gene match: 9. The CDR3 loop is CASSLIGGGQGSYNEQFF. CDR3 sequence (DNA): TGTGCCAGCAGCTTAATTGGCGGGGGACAGGGGAGCTACAATGAGCAGTTCTTC.

The gene calls are TRBV9 and TRBJ2-3, with 12 bases aligning to TRBD2. The ends lost 4 bases at V and 5 bases at J; junction bases unmatched: 8. Per the germline V gene, CDR1 is SGDLS and CDR2 is YYNGEE. The CDR3 is 16 residues long. Here the CDR3 DNA reads TGTGCCAGCAGCATTGGACTAGCGGGGACTCAAGATACGCAGTATTTT. It specifies CASSIGLAGTQDTQYF.

This clonotype was picked up one time. J is TRBJ1-2 and V is TRBV4-3; D not certain. CDR1 is LGHNA, CDR2 YSLEER, per germline. V was shortened by 0 bases and J by 4 bases, with 9 bases between the two germline ends. CDR3 length: 14 residues. CDR3 sequence reads: CASSQDLTGYGYTF. Written as DNA, the CDR3 is TGCGCCAGCAGCCAAGATCTCACCGGCTATGGCTACACCTTC.

This chain uses TRBV5-6 with TRBJ1-2; D perhaps matches TRBD1 (5 bases). The germline V gene encodes CDR1 SGHDT and CDR2 YYEEEE. Deletions cut 0 bases from V and 7 bases from J, with 16 bases between. This CDR3 spans 15 amino acids. As DNA, the CDR3 is TGTGCCAGCAGCTTGGACCGCAGGGTTGTTTCTGGCTACACCTTC. It translates to CASSLDRRVVSGYTF.

The chain uses TRBV12-3 or TRBV12-4 and TRBJ1-5; D is unresolved. The CDR3 spans 14 residues. The ends were cut back, 2 bases at V and 5 bases at J, with 10 bases in the middle. The CDR3 region is CASSLTRIHQPQHF. For the CDR3, the DNA is TGTGCCAGCAGTTTAACCCGGATACATCAGCCCCAGCATTTT.

Many counts were recorded for this clonotype. This chain joins TRBV12-3 or TRBV12-4 and TRBJ2-3, with 14 bases aligning to TRBD2. The trim removed 6 bases at V and 6 bases at J, leaving 5 bases unmatched. The CDR3 sequence is 15 residues long. The CDR3 here is CASRTSGGAGDTQYF. The CDR3 DNA reads as TGTGCCAGCAGGACTAGCGGGGGGGCTGGGGATACGCAGTATTTT.

This clonotype was seen ten or more times. The chain joins TRBV7-2 to TRBJ1-1; D uncertain. Trimming left V 1 base short and J 4 bases short, with 13 bases between. From germline, CDR1 is SGHTA and CDR2 FQGNSA. The CDR3 spans 15 residues. Here the CDR3 reads CASSLVDVRGTEAFF. CDR3 DNA: TGTGCCAGCAGCTTAGTAGATGTGAGAGGCACTGAAGCTTTCTTT.

V is TRBV7-9 and J is TRBJ1-2; D possibly corresponds to TRBD1 (5 bases). V was cut by 5 bases and J by 8 bases, with 18 bases left in between. The CDR3 loop spans 14 amino acids. The V gene's germline CDR1 is SEHNR and CDR2 FQNEAQ (reference sequence). CDR3 in DNA: TGTGCCAGCAGCCCACACCGGGACTCTGAGGGCTACACCTTC. Amino acid sequence: CASSPHRDSEGYTF.

V usage is TRBV28 and J usage is TRBJ2-7; D possibly corresponds to TRBD1 (6 bases). Between the trimmed V and J ends, which lost 3 bases and 2 bases, there was a span of 14 bases. Germline V CDR1 and CDR2: MDHEN, SYDVKM. The CDR3 is 15 amino acids. CDR3 coding DNA: TGTGCCAGCAGTTTGTCGGACAGTTTAGCCTACGAGCAGTACGTC. Its translation is CASSLSDSLAYEQYV.

In DNA form, the CDR3 reads TGTGCCACCAGCAGAGAAGCGTCCAGGGCCAATATCACCATATATTTT. Translated: CATSREASRANITIYF. The chain couples TRBV15 to TRBJ1-3; maybe TRBD1 (5 bases). The CDR3 runs to 16 residues. Trimming removed 0 bases at V and 9 bases at J, with 18 bases between. Germline-derived CDR1 and CDR2 are LNHNV and YYDKDF (reference sequence).

The sample holds a few counts of this clonotype. The V call is TRBV6-1, the J call TRBJ2-3, with 11 bases lining up with TRBD2. Trimming cost V 6 bases and J 5 bases; bases outside gene matches: 7. CDR1 and CDR2 from the germline V gene are MNHNS and SASEGT. The CDR3 has 15 amino acids. The CDR3 region is CASRGTSGLRDTQYF. The CDR3 DNA follows: TGTGCCAGCAGAGGGACTAGCGGCCTTAGAGATACGCAGTATTTT.

This clonotype showed up just a few times. This sequence joins TRBV5-5 and TRBJ1-2; D might be TRBD1 (5 bases). Germline CDR1 and CDR2: SGHKS and YYEKEE (reference sequence). With 0 bases removed from V and 1 base from J, the gap between germline ends came to 13 bases. The CDR3 runs to 16 residues. This CDR3 is CASSLAGLGHNYGYTF. CDR3 nucleotides: TGTGCCAGCAGCTTGGCGGGACTGGGGCATAACTATGGCTACACCTTC. Filled out from reference TRBV5-5 and TRBJ1-2, the complete variable domain reads DAGVTQSPTHLIKTRGQQVTLRCSPISGHKSVSWYQQVLGQGPQFIFQYYEKEERGRGNFPDRFSARQFPNYSSELNVNALLLGDSALYLCASSLAGLGHNYGYTFGSGTRLTVV.

At least ten counts were recorded for this clonotype. This sequence joins TRBV7-9 and TRBJ2-2; perhaps D is TRBD1 or TRBD2 (6 bases each). V was cut by 5 bases and J by 1 base, with 17 bases left in between. CDR3 length: 17 amino acids. Germline CDR1 reads SEHNR; CDR2 reads FQNEAQ (reference sequence). In DNA form, the CDR3 reads TGTGCCAGCAGCACTTCGGAGGGGGGCCTGAACACCGGGGAGCTGTTTTTT. This gives the protein CASSTSEGGLNTGELFF. Full variable domain (remainder filled in from reference TRBV7-9 and TRBJ2-2): DTGVSQNPRHKITKRGQNVTFRCDPISEHNRLYWYRQTLGQGPEFLTYFQNEAQLEKSRLLSDRFSAERPKGSFSTLEIQRTEQGDSAMYLCASSTSEGGLNTGELFFGEGSRLTVL.

This clonotype was counted only a few times. The chain couples TRBV27 to TRBJ2-1, with TRBD2 identical over 8 bases. Germline CDR1 MNHEY, CDR2 SMNVEV (reference sequence). The CDR3 is 14 residues long. V was pared by 5 bases and J by 3 bases, with 3 bases of the junction left unmatched. The CDR3 bases are TGTGCCAGCAGTGTTAGCGGGGTCTACAATGAGCAGTTCTTC. Amino acids: CASSVSGVYNEQFF.

The chain employs TRBV12-5 and TRBJ1-2; tentatively, D is TRBD1 (6 bases). This CDR3 comprises 16 residues. Germline V gives CDR1 LGHNT, CDR2 FRNRAP. Trimming took off 5 bases at V and 8 bases at J, with 24 bases between the two ends. This CDR3 is CASGTPRTALQGGYTF. For the CDR3, the DNA is TGTGCTAGTGGTACACCGAGGACAGCCCTCCAAGGGGGCTACACCTTC.

This clonotype was counted only a few times. Germline is not matched at one junction end, which may reflect a read error. J is TRBJ2-3 and V is TRBV2, with TRBD2 matching over 9 bases. This CDR3 has 11 amino acids. Germline lookup yields CDR1 SNHLY and CDR2 FYNNEI. CDR3 in amino acids: CASSARGGELF. The CDR3 coding sequence is TGTGCCAGCAGTGCGCGGGGGGGCGAACTTTTT.